The next 16 T cell receptor beta chains were all read from a single sample in a study of Tregs in tolerant kidney transplant recipients. TCRdb's copy holds only in-frame clones and misses some; the assay was immunoSEQ multiplex PCR. The sample lists around 50,000 clones, 83% seen once, with 4% to 6.5% in the top ten. The sample taken for sequencing was CD4+ T cells from blood. Receptor source: a human donor in good health.

This chain connects TRBV2 to TRBJ2-7, with D possibly matching TRBD2 (6 bases). V dropped 6 bases and J dropped 1 base, with 22 bases sitting between them. CDR3 length: 17 amino acids. Germline loops: CDR1 SNHLY, CDR2 FYNNEI. The CDR3 DNA follows: TGTGCCAGCAGGAAGTTTTTAGCGGACCCAGCATCCTACGAGCAGTACTTC. It translates to CASRKFLADPASYEQYF.

The rearrangement uses TRBV6-6 and TRBJ2-7; D is possibly TRBD1 (6 bases). The V end was cut by 2 bases, the J end by 6 bases, with 17 bases between. The CDR3 has 15 amino acids. Germline V gene data show CDR1 as MNHNY and CDR2 as SVGAGI (reference sequence). CDR3 coding DNA: TGTGCCAGCAGTTACCACGGACAGCTTCGAGGCGAGCAGTACTTC. It encodes CASSYHGQLRGEQYF.

The table lists this clone with a few counts. The V and J genes are TRBV7-2 and TRBJ2-2; no clear D gene. Trimming removed 4 bases at V and 3 bases at J, with 12 bases between. The CDR3 extends over 15 amino acids. CDR1 and CDR2 (germline): SGHTA, FQGNSA. CDR3 protein: CASSYLHRYTGELFF. In DNA form, the CDR3 reads TGTGCCAGCAGCTACCTCCATAGATACACCGGGGAGCTGTTTTTT.

The chain has TRBV12-5 and TRBJ2-5; D may be TRBD1 (6 bases). V was trimmed by 1 base and J by 1 base, leaving 19 bases between them. The germline gives CDR1 LGHNT, CDR2 FRNRAP. CDR3 length: 18 amino acids. The CDR3 bases are TGTGCTAGTGGTTTGGGGGTCGGGCAGGGGATAGTCCAAGAGACCCAGTACTTC. Translating gives CASGLGVGQGIVQETQYF. Filled out from reference TRBV12-5 and TRBJ2-5, the complete variable domain reads DARVTQTPRHKVTEMGQEVTMRCQPILGHNTVFWYRQTMMQGLELLAYFRNRAPLDDSGMPKDRFSAEMPDATLATLKIQPSEPRDSAVYFCASGLGVGQGIVQETQYFGPGTRLLVL.

V is TRBV5-5 and J is TRBJ1-1, with 12 bases that match TRBD1. V lost 10 bases to trimming and J lost 10 bases; unmatched junction nucleotides: 14. The germline CDR1 and CDR2 sequences are SGHKS and YYEKEE (reference sequence). CDR3 length: 14 amino acids. The CDR3 region has the DNA TGTGCCGGTTCGGACCCGGGACAGGGGGCGCGAGCTTTCTTT. It yields the protein CAGSDPGQGARAFF. Full variable domain (outside the CDR3, taken from reference TRBV5-5 and TRBJ1-1): DAGVTQSPTHLIKTRGQQVTLRCSPISGHKSVSWYQQVLGQGPQFIFQYYEKEERGRGNFPDRFSARQFPNYSSELNVNALLLGDSALYLCAGSDPGQGARAFFGQGTRLTVV.

V usage is TRBV5-1 and J usage is TRBJ2-7; maybe TRBD2 (5 bases). This CDR3 has 14 amino acids. Trimming pared 4 bases from V and 2 bases from J, leaving 13 bases between. Germline CDR1 and CDR2: SGHRS and YFSETQ. For the CDR3, the DNA is TGCGCCAGCAGCACGGCGGGTGTCCCCTACGAGCAGTACTTC. Translation gives CASSTAGVPYEQYF. The whole variable domain, remainder taken from reference TRBV5-1 and TRBJ2-7, is KAGVTQTPRYLIKTRGQQVTLSCSPISGHRSVSWYQQTPGQGLQFLFEYFSETQRNKGNFPGRFSGRQFSNSRSEMNVSTLELGDSALYLCASSTAGVPYEQYFGPGTRLTVT.

The chain joins TRBV7-3 to TRBJ2-7; 7 bases map to TRBD2. Germline-derived CDR1 and CDR2 are SGHTA and FQGTGA. The CDR3 has 13 amino acids. Trimming cost V 3 bases and J 7 bases; bases outside gene matches: 6. The CDR3 spells CASSFGPGGEQYF. CDR3 DNA sequence: TGTGCCAGCAGCTTCGGACCGGGGGGAGAGCAGTACTTC.

The chain employs TRBV7-2 and TRBJ1-2, with D tentatively TRBD1 (6 bases). There are 18 residues in the CDR3. From germline, CDR1 is SGHTA and CDR2 FQGNSA. V lost 3 bases and J 5 bases, leaving 25 bases between the germline ends. The CDR3 sequence: CASSFSSRPPGDKYGYTF. CDR3 nucleotides: TGTGCCAGCAGCTTTTCCTCCCGCCCCCCAGGGGATAAGTATGGCTACACCTTC.

This chain joins TRBV7-8 and TRBJ1-2; weak D call: TRBD1 (6 bases). This CDR3 has 14 amino acids. Germline CDR1 reads SGHVS; CDR2 reads FQNEAQ. V gave up 4 bases and J gave up 5 bases, with 14 bases separating them. The CDR3 bases are TGTGCCAGCAGCTCAGGCAGGGGCTTATATGGCTACACCTTC. Its protein product is CASSSGRGLYGYTF.

The J gene is TRBJ2-5, the V gene TRBV7-8; no clear D. The CDR3 runs 13 residues. The germline V gene has CDR1 SGHVS and CDR2 FQNEAQ. V lost 4 bases and J lost 3, with 9 bases in between. Here the CDR3 reads CASSSRGKETQYF. The CDR3 DNA is TGTGCCAGCAGCTCCCGAGGAAAAGAGACCCAGTACTTC.

This sequence joins TRBV11-2 and TRBJ2-5; D perhaps matches TRBD2 (7 bases). The CDR3 has 11 amino acids. Germline V CDR1 and CDR2: SGHAT, FQNNGV. V lost 8 bases and J 5 bases, leaving 9 bases between the germline ends. CDR3 protein: CASGRGETQYF. Here the CDR3 DNA reads TGTGCCAGCGGGAGGGGGGAGACCCAGTACTTC.

This clone is a singleton in its sample. The chain recombines TRBV5-6 with TRBJ2-7; D is possibly TRBD2 (6 bases). The germline V gene has CDR1 SGHDT and CDR2 YYEEEE. The ends were cut back, 1 base at V and 3 bases at J, with 8 bases in the middle. There are 13 residues in the CDR3. The DNA of the CDR3 is TGTGCCAGCAGCTTGTGGGGACTCTACGAGCAGTACTTC. Protein: CASSLWGLYEQYF.

V is TRBV6-5 and J is TRBJ1-1; TRBD1 might be the D (5 bases). The CDR3 runs to 12 residues. Trimming removed 7 bases at V and 4 bases at J, with 10 bases between. CDR1 MNHEY and CDR2 SVGAGI come from the germline V gene. The CDR3 reads CASTRGFTEAFF. In DNA, the CDR3 is TGTGCCAGCACCCGGGGGTTCACTGAAGCTTTCTTT.

V and J are TRBV4-3 and TRBJ1-1; tentative D call: TRBD1 (6 bases). The CDR3 has 13 amino acids. Germline-derived CDR1 and CDR2 are LGHNA and YSLEER. Trimming pared 4 bases from V and 8 bases from J, leaving 14 bases between. CDR3 nucleotide sequence: TGCGCCAGCAGCCTGATCGAGAGGGGGGAAGCTTTCTTT. Protein product: CASSLIERGEAFF.

The chain combines TRBV7-9 with TRBJ1-3; D not resolved. Trimming stripped 4 bases from V and 8 bases from J, with 6 bases between. In germline, CDR1 is SEHNR, CDR2 FQNEAQ (reference sequence). This CDR3 has 11 amino acids. In DNA, the CDR3 is TGTGCCAGCAGCTCCGCGGACACCATATATTTT. It is translated as CASSSADTIYF.

For the CDR3, the DNA is TGCGCCAGCAGCTCGGACAGGAACACCGGGGAGCTGTTTTTT. It translates to CASSSDRNTGELFF. The V gene is TRBV5-1, the J gene TRBJ2-2; TRBD1 is a possible D gene (6 bases). The V and J ends lost 3 bases and 1 base respectively, with 7 bases between them. Germline V gene sequence: CDR1 SGHRS, CDR2 YFSETQ. This CDR3 contains 14 residues.